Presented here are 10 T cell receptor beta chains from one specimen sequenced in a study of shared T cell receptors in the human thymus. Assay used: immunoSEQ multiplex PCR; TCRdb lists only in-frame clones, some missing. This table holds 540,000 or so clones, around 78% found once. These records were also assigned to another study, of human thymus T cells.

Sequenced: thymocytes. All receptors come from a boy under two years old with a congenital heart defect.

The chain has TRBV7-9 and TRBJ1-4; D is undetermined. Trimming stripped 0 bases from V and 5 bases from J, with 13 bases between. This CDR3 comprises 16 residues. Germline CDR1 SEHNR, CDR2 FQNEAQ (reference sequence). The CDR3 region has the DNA TGTGCCAGCAGCTTAGCCTTTTACAGACTAAATGAAAAACTGTTTTTT. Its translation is CASSLAFYRLNEKLFF.

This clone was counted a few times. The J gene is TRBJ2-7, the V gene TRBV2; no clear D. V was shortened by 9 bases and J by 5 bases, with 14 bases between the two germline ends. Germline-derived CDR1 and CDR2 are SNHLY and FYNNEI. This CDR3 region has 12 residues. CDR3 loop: CASLVSTDEQYF. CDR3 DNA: TGTGCCAGTTTAGTGTCCACGGACGAGCAGTACTTC.

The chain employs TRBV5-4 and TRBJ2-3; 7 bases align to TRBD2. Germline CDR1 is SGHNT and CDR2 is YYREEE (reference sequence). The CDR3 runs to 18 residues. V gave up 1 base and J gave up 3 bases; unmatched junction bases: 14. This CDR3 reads CASSLNLGGSKRTDTQYF. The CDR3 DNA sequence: TGTGCCAGCAGCTTGAACTTGGGAGGGAGCAAGAGGACAGATACGCAGTATTTT.

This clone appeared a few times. CDR3 loop: CSVAQRGGTQYF. Written as DNA, the CDR3 is TGCAGCGTTGCACAGCGCGGGGGTACGCAGTATTTT. This chain uses TRBV29-1 with TRBJ2-3; 7 nucleotides line up with TRBD2. V dropped 4 bases and J dropped 8; count of bases not matched to a gene: 6. The germline V gene has CDR1 SQVTM and CDR2 ANQGSEA. This CDR3 is 12 amino acids long.

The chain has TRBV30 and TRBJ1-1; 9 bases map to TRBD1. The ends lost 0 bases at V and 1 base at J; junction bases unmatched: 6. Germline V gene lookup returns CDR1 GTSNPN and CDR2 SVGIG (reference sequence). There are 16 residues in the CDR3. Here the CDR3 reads CAWSVPRTGENTEAFF. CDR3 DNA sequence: TGTGCCTGGAGTGTCCCCCGGACAGGGGAGAACACTGAAGCTTTCTTT.

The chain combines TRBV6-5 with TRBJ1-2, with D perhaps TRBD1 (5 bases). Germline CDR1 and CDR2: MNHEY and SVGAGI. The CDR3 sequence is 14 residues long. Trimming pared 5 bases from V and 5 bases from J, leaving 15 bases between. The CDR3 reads CASSPRPGGYGYTF. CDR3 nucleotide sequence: TGTGCCAGCAGTCCAAGGCCGGGGGGATATGGCTACACCTTC.

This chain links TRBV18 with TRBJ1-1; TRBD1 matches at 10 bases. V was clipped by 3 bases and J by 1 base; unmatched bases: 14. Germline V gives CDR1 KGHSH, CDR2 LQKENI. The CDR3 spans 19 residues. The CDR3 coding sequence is TGTGCCAGCTCACCCTTCCCACGGGACAGGGGCGTGACGAACACTGAAGCTTTCTTT. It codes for CASSPFPRDRGVTNTEAFF.

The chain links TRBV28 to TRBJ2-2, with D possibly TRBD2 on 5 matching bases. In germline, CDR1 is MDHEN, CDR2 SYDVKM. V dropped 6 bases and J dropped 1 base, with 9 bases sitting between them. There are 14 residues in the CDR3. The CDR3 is CASRAGENTGELFF. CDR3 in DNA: TGTGCCAGCAGGGCGGGTGAGAACACCGGGGAGCTGTTTTTT.

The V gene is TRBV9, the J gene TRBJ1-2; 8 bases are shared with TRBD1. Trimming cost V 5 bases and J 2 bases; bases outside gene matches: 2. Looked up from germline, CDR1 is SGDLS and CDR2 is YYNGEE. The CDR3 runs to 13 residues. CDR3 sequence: CASRGDRNYGYTF. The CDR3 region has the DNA TGTGCCAGCAGGGGGGACAGGAACTATGGCTACACCTTC.

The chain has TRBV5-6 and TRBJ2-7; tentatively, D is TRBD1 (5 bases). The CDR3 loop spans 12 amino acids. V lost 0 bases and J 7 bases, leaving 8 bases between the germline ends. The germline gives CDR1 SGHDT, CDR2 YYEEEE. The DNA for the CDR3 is TGTGCCAGCAGCTTGGGGCCAGGGGAGCAGTACTTC. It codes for CASSLGPGEQYF.